The 28 T cell receptor beta chains below all came from one sample that was sequenced in a study of metastatic and nonmetastatic thyroid tumors. With MiXCR, TCRdb reprocessed the PCR reads. The sample carries approximately 84,000 clones, more than 12% recorded once. Every patient underwent thyroid surgery untreated. The sequenced sample was blood. Receptors originate from a female donor with papillary thyroid cancer or a benign thyroid nodule (not recorded which). Some clones in this sample may be carry-over from other donors' samples.

This clone was seen many times. This chain connects TRBV28 to TRBJ1-1; D not resolved. The CDR3 consists of 12 residues. The germline V and J ends were trimmed by 8 bases and 4 bases, with 11 bases remaining between them. The germline gives CDR1 MDHEN, CDR2 SYDVKM. In DNA, the CDR3 is TGTGCCAGCGGGTTTCTGGGCACTGAAGCTTTCTTT. It translates to CASGFLGTEAFF.

This clone was seen at least ten times. The junction does not match germline at one end; this may be a read error. At the DNA level, this CDR3 is encoded by other sequences in the same sample as well. This sequence joins TRBV2 and TRBJ2-2; maybe TRBD2 (6 bases). Germline lookup yields CDR1 SNHLY and CDR2 FYNNEI. The CDR3 loop spans 15 amino acids. The chain's CDR3 is CASSEDGGRTGELFF. The CDR3 DNA sequence: TGTGCCAGCAGTGAGGACGGGGGAAGAACCGGGGAGCTGTTCTTT.

This clone was detected ten times or more. V is TRBV28 and J is TRBJ1-4, with D tentatively TRBD1 (6 bases). Per the germline V gene, CDR1 is MDHEN and CDR2 is SYDVKM. The CDR3 runs to 15 residues. V lost 1 base and J lost 6, with 12 bases in between. The CDR3 nucleotides are TGTGCCAGCAGTTTATCCCCAGGGGTGGATGAAAAACTGTTTTTT. This encodes CASSLSPGVDEKLFF.

Details on this clone: A read error may be the cause here, since a much bigger clone is one base away. The same CDR3 also results from other DNA sequences found in this sample. The V gene is TRBV5-1, the J gene TRBJ2-5; TRBD2 matches 11 bases. V lost 0 bases, J lost 4 bases, and 5 bases stayed unmatched. Looked up from germline, CDR1 is SGHRS and CDR2 is YFSETQ. This CDR3 region has 16 residues. The chain's CDR3 is CASSLAPLAGGETQYF. The CDR3 DNA is TGCGCCAGCAGCTTGGCTCCGCTAGCGGGGGGAGAGACCCAGTACTTC.

This clone has more than one count but fewer than ten. A much larger clone sits a single nucleotide away, making a read error possible. This sequence joins TRBV11-1 and TRBJ2-1, with 14 bases fitting TRBD2. The germline gives CDR1 SGHAT, CDR2 FQDESV (reference sequence). J was trimmed by 1 base and V by 2 bases; bases with no gene match: 4. The CDR3 totals 18 residues. CDR3 coding DNA: TGTGCCAGCAGCTTACTCGGACTAGCGGGGGGTTCCTACAATGAGCAGTTCTTC. Amino acids: CASSLLGLAGGSYNEQFF.

This clone was seen only once. This may be a read error, as it is one base from a much larger clone. The J gene is TRBJ2-3, the V gene TRBV7-3; tentative D call: TRBD1 (6 bases). CDR1 is SGHTA, CDR2 FQGTGA, per germline. Between the trimmed V and J ends, which lost 1 base and 3 bases, there was a span of 14 bases. The CDR3 is 16 amino acids. This CDR3 reads CASSLSVGARTDTQYF. The CDR3 DNA sequence: TGTGCCAGCAGCTTAAGCGTGGGGGCCCGGACAGATACGCAGTATTTT.

This clone was observed at least ten times. Other DNA sequences within the sample encode an identical CDR3. V gene TRBV28 combines with J gene TRBJ1-6; D unclear. CDR3 length equals 12 residues. CDR1 and CDR2 from the germline V gene are MDHEN and SYDVKM. V was pared by 11 bases and J by 8 bases, with 13 bases between. The CDR3 bases are TGTGCCGCTAAGGACCTTGATTCACCCCTCCACTTT. It encodes CAAKDLDSPLHF.

This chain joins TRBV11-1 and TRBJ2-7, with a possible D match to TRBD1 (6 bases). The CDR3 consists of 16 residues. From germline, CDR1 is SGHAT and CDR2 FQDESV (reference sequence). Trimming stripped 6 bases from V and 3 bases from J, with 21 bases between. The CDR3, as DNA: TGTGCCAGCAGTCTGTCCCTCGGGGACACCTACTACGAGCAGTACTTC. It specifies CASSLSLGDTYYEQYF.

Points on this clone: One base away lies a much larger clone, so this may be a sequencing read error. The V call is TRBV11-1, the J call TRBJ2-3; D uncertain. V dropped 5 bases and J dropped 2 bases, with 14 bases sitting between them. The CDR3 is 15 amino acids. Germline V lookup: CDR1 SGHAT, CDR2 FQDESV (reference sequence). CDR3 bases: TGTGCCAGCAGCCCGTGGCAGTGTATCACAGATACGCAGTATTTT. Its protein is CASSPWQCITDTQYF. Drawing the rest from reference TRBV11-1 and TRBJ2-3, the complete variable domain is EAEVAQSPRYKITEKSQAVAFWCDPISGHATLYWYRQILGQGPELLVQFQDESVVDDSQLPKDRFSAERLKGVDSTLKIQPAELGDSAMYLCASSPWQCITDTQYFGPGTRLTVL.

Remarks on this clone: This may be a read error, as it is one base from a much larger clone. This sequence joins TRBV4-1 and TRBJ2-7, with 8 bases matching TRBD2. CDR3 length: 14 amino acids. With V trimmed by 4 bases and J by 4 bases, 6 bases remained unmatched. Germline V gives CDR1 MGHRA, CDR2 YSYEKL. CDR3 nucleotide sequence: TGCGCCAGCAGCCCCCCGGGGGGGTTTTACGAGCAGTACTTC. This encodes CASSPPGGFYEQYF.

With regard to this clone: Possible read error: a much larger clone is one base away. The chain joins TRBV14 to TRBJ1-2; D remains unclear. CDR1 and CDR2 (germline): SGHDN, FVKESK. The CDR3 is 15 amino acids. CDR3 in DNA: TGTGCCAGCGGCCAAGAATTCCCAGTGCCCTATGGCTACACCTTC. Its translation: CASGQEFPVPYGYTF.

Many counts were recorded for this clone. The V and J genes are TRBV20-1 and TRBJ1-6; TRBD1 matches at 7 bases. The trim removed 3 bases at V and 12 bases at J, leaving 5 bases unmatched. The CDR3 totals 12 residues. The germline gives CDR1 DFQATT, CDR2 SNEGSKA (reference sequence). The CDR3 loop reads CSASGDRGPLHF. In DNA, the CDR3 is TGCAGTGCTAGTGGGGACAGAGGACCCCTCCACTTT.

A remark on this clone: The junction differs from germline at one of its ends, possibly a read error. CDR3 amino acids: CASRRGGGHTEDFF. The CDR3 DNA is TGTGCCAGCAGAAGAGGAGGGGGGCACACTGAAGATTTCTTT. The chain uses TRBV7-2 and TRBJ1-1; TRBD1 is a possible D gene (6 bases). The length of the CDR3 is 14 residues. Germline V lookup: CDR1 SGHTA, CDR2 FQGNSA.

The table lists this clone with a few counts. CDR3 coding DNA: TGTGCCAGCAGCTCGGGACTCGGCACAGATACGCAGTATTTT. Encoded protein: CASSSGLGTDTQYF. J is TRBJ2-3 and V is TRBV7-3; D may be TRBD2 (6 bases). Trimming took 4 bases from V and 1 from J, leaving 9 bases between them. The CDR3 totals 14 residues. The V gene's germline CDR1 is SGHTA and CDR2 FQGTGA.

This clone was counted ten times or more. CDR3 nucleotides: TGCGCCAGCAGCTTGGCCGGCCGGGCCGATAATTCACCCCTCCACTTT. Amino acids: CASSLAGRADNSPLHF. The J gene is TRBJ1-6, the V gene TRBV5-1; D ambiguous. In germline, CDR1 is SGHRS, CDR2 YFSETQ. The CDR3 consists of 16 residues. The V end was cut by 0 bases, the J end by 5 bases, with 12 bases between.

This clone was counted many times. The chain is built from TRBV10-2 and TRBJ2-1, with TRBD1 matching 7 bases. Germline-derived CDR1 and CDR2 are WSHSY and SAAADI. CDR3 length: 13 amino acids. Trimming cost V 5 bases and J 3 bases; bases outside gene matches: 1. The chain's CDR3 is CASSWDSYNEQFF. CDR3 DNA: TGCGCCAGCAGTTGGGACAGCTACAATGAGCAGTTCTTC.

This clone was detected only a few times. Since a much larger clone is just one base distant, this may be a read error. For the CDR3, the DNA is TGTGCCAGCAGTTCTCGGTGGTATACGCAGTATTTT. Residues: CASSSRWYTQYF. V usage is TRBV6-2 or TRBV6-3 and J usage is TRBJ2-3; D remains ambiguous. The CDR3 contains 12 residues. Germline loops: CDR1 MNHEY, CDR2 SVGEGT. Trimming stripped 4 bases from V and 7 bases from J, with 9 bases between.

There are many counts of this clone. V is TRBV2 and J is TRBJ2-3, with 11 bases matching TRBD2. The CDR3 runs 15 residues. V lost 2 bases to trimming and J lost 7 bases; unmatched junction nucleotides: 5. Germline lookup yields CDR1 SNHLY and CDR2 FYNNEI. This CDR3 reads CASSEIAGGMNTQYF. The CDR3 DNA reads TGTGCCAGCAGTGAAATAGCGGGAGGGATGAATACGCAGTATTTT.

This clone was seen many times. V usage is TRBV5-1 and J usage is TRBJ2-1; tentatively, D is TRBD2 (5 bases). This CDR3 has 15 residues. V was pared by 2 bases and J by 8 bases, with 17 bases between. Germline V lookup: CDR1 SGHRS, CDR2 YFSETQ. Here the CDR3 DNA reads TGCGCCAGCAGCTTATCGGCGGGCGTTACGGATGAGCAGTTCTTC. This encodes CASSLSAGVTDEQFF. Complete variable domain (other parts from reference TRBV5-1 and TRBJ2-1): KAGVTQTPRYLIKTRGQQVTLSCSPISGHRSVSWYQQTPGQGLQFLFEYFSETQRNKGNFPGRFSGRQFSNSRSEMNVSTLELGDSALYLCASSLSAGVTDEQFFGPGTRLTVL.

This clone was seen a handful of times. The chain recombines TRBV6-5 with TRBJ1-3, with D perhaps TRBD1 (6 bases). There are 14 residues in the CDR3. Germline lookup yields CDR1 MNHEY and CDR2 SVGAGI. Trimming took off 5 bases at V and 1 base at J, with 9 bases between the two ends. The CDR3 loop reads CASSIQGSGNTIYF. The CDR3 DNA sequence: TGTGCCAGCAGTATACAGGGTTCTGGAAACACCATATATTTT.

This clone was recorded at least ten times. This chain uses TRBV6-6 with TRBJ1-6, with D perhaps TRBD1 (5 bases). CDR1 and CDR2 (germline): MNHNY, SVGAGI (reference sequence). Trimming stripped 5 bases from V and 0 bases from J, with 26 bases between. The CDR3 is 21 amino acids. CDR3 coding DNA: TGTGCCAGCAGTACCTCATCTGACAGCGGCAGAAACAGCTCCTATAATTCACCCCTCCACTTT. It encodes CASSTSSDSGRNSSYNSPLHF.

For this clone: A clone one base away is much larger, so this may be a read error. The rearrangement uses TRBV20-1 and TRBJ2-3; no firm D call. Germline CDR1 reads DFQATT; CDR2 reads SNEGSKA (reference sequence). CDR3 length: 13 amino acids. This CDR3 is CSSRGRYIDTQYF. DNA for the CDR3: TGCAGTTCTAGAGGCCGGTATATAGATACGCAGTATTTT.

With regard to this clone: A much larger clone is a single base away; this may be a read error. This chain's CDR3 is CASSQDGGLGYEQYF. The CDR3 nucleotides read TGTGCCAGCAGCCAAGACGGCGGGCTGGGCTACGAGCAGTACTTC. The J gene is TRBJ2-7, the V gene TRBV4-2, with a weak D call TRBD2 (5 bases). The germline V and J ends were trimmed by 0 bases and 3 bases, with 12 bases remaining between them. In germline, CDR1 is LGHNA, CDR2 YNFKEQ. The CDR3 has 15 amino acids.

This clone came up a few times. A junction boundary mismatches the germline segment, possibly from a read error. The chain joins TRBV6-5 to TRBJ1-6, with D hard to call. The length of the CDR3 is 17 residues. Germline CDR1 and CDR2: MNHEY and SVGAGI. The CDR3 DNA follows: TGTTCCAGCAGTTTCGGCACAGTGGGTTCCTATAATTCACCCCTCCACTTT. Protein product: CSSSFGTVGSYNSPLHF.

The table lists this clone with many counts. The chain uses TRBV2 and TRBJ2-1, with D maybe TRBD2 (5 bases). There are 15 residues in the CDR3. The V end lost 4 bases, the J end lost 9 bases, and 19 bases lay between the germline ends. The V gene's germline CDR1 is SNHLY and CDR2 FYNNEI. In DNA, the CDR3 is TGTGCCAGCAGTGTTGCGGGCGGGCCGGGGTGTGAGCAGTTCTTC. Translated: CASSVAGGPGCEQFF.

This clone was counted at least ten times. A clone one base away is much larger, so this may be a read error. The chain employs TRBV6-1 and TRBJ1-2; 8 bases align to TRBD1. The CDR3 is made up of 13 amino acids. Losses at the gene ends were 8 bases for V and 5 bases for J; bases not matched to a gene: 7. Per germline, CDR1 MNHNS and CDR2 SASEGT. For the CDR3, the DNA is TGTGCCAGCGGGATCGACAGGGGATATGGCTACACCTTC. This sequence encodes CASGIDRGYGYTF.

This clone has at least ten counts. This chain joins TRBV5-1 and TRBJ2-7; 7 nucleotides line up with TRBD2. The CDR3 is 15 residues long. The V and J ends lost 4 bases and 2 bases, in that order; junction bases with no gene match: 9. CDR1 is SGHRS, CDR2 YFSETQ, per germline. CDR3 bases: TGCGCCAGCAGCACCATCGGGGGGAACGCCTACGAGCAGTACTTC. Translation: CASSTIGGNAYEQYF. Supplemented by reference TRBV5-1 and TRBJ2-7, the full variable domain reads KAGVTQTPRYLIKTRGQQVTLSCSPISGHRSVSWYQQTPGQGLQFLFEYFSETQRNKGNFPGRFSGRQFSNSRSEMNVSTLELGDSALYLCASSTIGGNAYEQYFGPGTRLTVT.

Ten or more counts support this clone. V gene TRBV7-8 combines with J gene TRBJ2-3; either TRBD1 or TRBD2 may fit D (5 bases each). CDR3 length: 14 amino acids. The V end lost 5 bases, the J end lost 0 bases, and 9 bases lay between the germline ends. CDR1 and CDR2 from the germline V gene are SGHVS and FQNEAQ. This CDR3 is CASSTGGSTDTQYF. DNA for the CDR3: TGTGCCAGCAGCACTGGGGGTAGCACAGATACGCAGTATTTT.